This TCR beta chain is drawn from a study of CD8+CD57+ T cells in acquired aplastic anemia. General observations from the study: Sharing between patients and controls was observed for twenty-nine CD8+ CDR3 sequences. Patients did not significantly differ from controls in CD8+ Simpson's diversity.

Profiling that covered TCR beta VDJ and CDR3 relied on genomic DNA as its template. TCRdb recomputed calls from the reads with MiXCR, one row per CDR3 protein. The sample shows fewer than 70,000 distinct CDR3 sequences, approximately 50% of them seen only once. This clonotype has only a few counts. Antigen unknown. Looked up from germline, CDR1 is SGHAT and CDR2 is FQDESV (reference sequence). The CDR3 is 17 residues long. The ends lost 1 base at V and 6 bases at J; junction bases unmatched: 9. Sequencing was carried out using sorted CD4+, CD8+, or CD8+CD57+ T cells (not recorded which) from PBMCs. The TCR originated in a human donor in good health, serving as a control. This rearrangement joins TRBV11-1 to TRBJ2-3; 11 bases match TRBD1. CDR3 loop: CASSLVGTGGFADTQYF. The CDR3 DNA reads as TGTGCCAGCAGCTTAGTAGGGACAGGGGGTTTCGCGGATACGCAGTATTTT.